These 29 T cell receptor beta chains were all obtained from the same sample, sequenced in a study of neoadjuvant anti-PD-1 for oral cavity cancer. The method was immunoSEQ multiplex PCR; TCRdb's version includes in-frame clones alone and lacks a portion of them. The table includes 30,000 to 40,000 clones, about 86% detected once. The sequencing here drew on PBMCs, taken before nivolumab (anti-PD-1) treatment. These TCRs come from a person between 40 and 85 years old with oral cavity squamous cell carcinoma.

This clone was recorded only once. The chain couples TRBV4-3 to TRBJ2-1, with TRBD1 as a possible D gene (6 bases). This CDR3 is built from 16 residues. V lost 0 bases to trimming and J lost 8 bases, with 17 bases between them. CDR1 is LGHNA and CDR2 is YSLEER in the germline V gene. The CDR3 protein is CASSQETGNGGHEQFF. The CDR3 bases are TGCGCCAGCAGCCAAGAAACAGGGAATGGTGGACATGAGCAGTTCTTC.

This chain joins TRBV5-6 and TRBJ1-5, with 8 bases that match TRBD1. With V trimmed by 0 bases and J by 5 bases, 10 bases remained unmatched. The CDR3 spans 17 residues. Germline V lookup: CDR1 SGHDT, CDR2 YYEEEE. The DNA for the CDR3 is TGTGCCAGCAGCTTGGGGCAGGGGGCTCTGGGATATCAGCCCCAGCATTTT. Its protein product is CASSLGQGALGYQPQHF. The full variable domain, completed using reference TRBV5-6 and TRBJ1-5, is DAGVTQSPTHLIKTRGQQVTLRCSPKSGHDTVSWYQQALGQGPQFIFQYYEEEERQRGNFPDRFSGHQFPNYSSELNVNALLLGDSALYLCASSLGQGALGYQPQHFGDGTRLSIL.

This clone was counted a single time. This chain connects TRBV7-9 to TRBJ1-1, with unresolved D. The length of the CDR3 is 12 residues. CDR1 is SEHNR and CDR2 is FQNEAQ in the germline V gene (reference sequence). The ends were cut back, 2 bases at V and 5 bases at J, with 6 bases in the middle. CDR3 residues: CASSLRETEAFF. The CDR3 DNA reads as TGTGCCAGCAGCTTACGGGAAACTGAAGCTTTCTTT.

This chain uses TRBV5-8 with TRBJ1-6, with TRBD1 identical over 8 bases. V was pared by 4 bases and J by 10 bases, with 4 bases of the junction left unmatched. The CDR3 runs to 13 residues. Germline V gene sequence: CDR1 SGHTS, CDR2 YDEGEE. CDR3 coding DNA: TGTGCCAGCAGCGCGGACAGGGCCTCACCCCTCCACTTT. This gives the protein CASSADRASPLHF. Combining the CDR3 with reference TRBV5-8 and TRBJ1-6 gives the whole variable domain EAGVTQSPTHLIKTRGQQATLRCSPISGHTSVYWYQQALGLGLQFLLWYDEGEERNRGNFPPRFSGRQFPNYSSELNVNALELEDSALYLCASSADRASPLHFGNGTRLTVT.

The CDR3 coding sequence is TGTGCCAGCAGCTGGAACCCCACCTGGGACGGGAACACCGGGGAGCTGTTTTTT. Protein: CASSWNPTWDGNTGELFF. V is TRBV5-4 and J is TRBJ2-2; D assignment may be TRBD1 or TRBD2 (5 bases each). Germline CDR1 reads SGHNT; CDR2 reads YYREEE (reference sequence). V lost 3 bases and J 1 base, leaving 19 bases between the germline ends. The CDR3 runs 18 residues.

The chain employs TRBV4-2 and TRBJ2-1; D is perhaps TRBD1 or TRBD2 (5 bases each). Germline V gives CDR1 LGHNA, CDR2 YNFKEQ. The CDR3 is made up of 18 amino acids. The germline V and J ends were trimmed by 1 base and 10 bases, with 26 bases remaining between them. The CDR3 is CASSQAGVGGPPDGEQFF. The DNA of the CDR3 is TGTGCCAGCAGCCAAGCTGGGGTTGGGGGACCCCCGGATGGGGAGCAGTTCTTC.

This clone was counted once. This rearrangement joins TRBV28 to TRBJ2-1; the match to TRBD2 covers 7 bases. V was clipped by 5 bases and J by 0 bases; unmatched bases: 7. Germline-derived CDR1 and CDR2 are MDHEN and SYDVKM. The CDR3 is made up of 16 amino acids. The CDR3 sequence is CASSPSAGPSYNEQFF. For the CDR3, the DNA is TGTGCCAGCAGTCCATCAGCGGGGCCCTCCTACAATGAGCAGTTCTTC.

This chain links TRBV11-2 with TRBJ2-7; D gene ambiguous. This CDR3 region has 17 residues. The germline gives CDR1 SGHAT, CDR2 FQNNGV. Trimming removed 5 bases at V and 0 bases at J, with 20 bases between. CDR3 nucleotide sequence: TGTGCCAGCAGCCCCTATATCGGGCCTTCTAGCTCCTACGAGCAGTACTTC. The encoded protein is CASSPYIGPSSSYEQYF. The variable domain in full, with the rest retrieved from reference TRBV11-2 and TRBJ2-7, is EAGVAQSPRYKIIEKRQSVAFWCNPISGHATLYWYQQILGQGPKLLIQFQNNGVVDDSQLPKDRFSAERLKGVDSTLKIQPAKLEDSAVYLCASSPYIGPSSSYEQYFGPGTRLTVT.

The DNA for the CDR3 is TGTGCCAGCGGTACCTTGGAGACCCAGTACTTC. Translation: CASGTLETQYF. This chain connects TRBV6-1 to TRBJ2-5, with unresolved D. The CDR3 sequence is 11 residues long. The V end lost 8 bases, the J end lost 5 bases, and 9 bases lay between the germline ends. Germline CDR1 and CDR2: MNHNS and SASEGT.

The V and J genes are TRBV4-2 and TRBJ1-5; 9 bases are a match to TRBD1. After removal of 3 bases from V and 2 bases from J, the junction contained 5 bases not matched to a gene. Per the germline V gene, CDR1 is LGHNA and CDR2 is YNFKEQ. CDR3 length: 16 residues. The CDR3, as DNA: TGTGCCAGCAGCCAGGGGACAGGGCCAGGCAATCAGCCCCAGCATTTT. Translating gives CASSQGTGPGNQPQHF.

CDR3 sequence: CASSPSLGGRGTDTQYF. CDR3 DNA sequence: TGCGCCAGCAGCCCAAGTTTGGGGGGGAGAGGCACAGATACGCAGTATTTT. The chain combines TRBV4-3 with TRBJ2-3; 7 nucleotides match TRBD2. CDR3 length: 17 amino acids. Germline trimming cut 4 bases from V and 1 base from J; bases unmatched to any gene: 11. Germline V lookup: CDR1 LGHNA, CDR2 YSLEER.

V and J are TRBV30 and TRBJ1-2; TRBD1 matches 7 bases. Unmatched junction bases numbered 2, after V lost 3 bases and J lost 1 base. The CDR3 runs 13 residues. CDR1 and CDR2 from the germline V gene are GTSNPN and SVGIG (reference sequence). The CDR3 protein is CAWRTGFNYGYTF. The CDR3 region has the DNA TGTGCCTGGAGGACAGGGTTTAACTATGGCTACACCTTC.

Details on this clone: At one of its ends the junction is not consistent with the germline gene, which may arise from a read error. V gene TRBV19 combines with J gene TRBJ2-4; 10 bases fit TRBD2. The CDR3 is 10 residues long. CDR1 LNHDA and CDR2 SQIVND come from the germline V gene (reference sequence). The CDR3 nucleotides read TGTGCCAGTAGGGTTAGTAGCGGGGGGTTC. This encodes CASRVSSGGF.

Only one count was recorded for this clone. J is TRBJ2-5 and V is TRBV4-1; TRBD2 aligns across 11 bases. CDR3 length: 18 amino acids. With V trimmed by 0 bases and J by 3 bases, 9 bases remained unmatched. Germline V gene sequence: CDR1 MGHRA, CDR2 YSYEKL. CDR3 protein: CASSQEGPATSGEETQYF. CDR3 bases: TGCGCCAGCAGCCAAGAAGGTCCTGCGACTAGCGGGGAAGAGACCCAGTACTTC.

The chain joins TRBV9 to TRBJ2-5, with TRBD2 matching over 8 bases. This CDR3 is 17 amino acids long. Germline V gene data show CDR1 as SGDLS and CDR2 as YYNGEE. The trim removed 4 bases at V and 7 bases at J, leaving 18 bases unmatched. CDR3 in DNA: TGTGCCAGCAGCCCATCCCCCTCCGGGACTAGTTTCGGGACCCAGTACTTC. Encoded protein: CASSPSPSGTSFGTQYF.

This chain links TRBV2 with TRBJ1-5, with 10 bases aligning to TRBD1. J lost 6 bases, V lost 10 bases, and 9 bases had no gene match. The CDR3 totals 14 residues. Per the germline V gene, CDR1 is SNHLY and CDR2 is FYNNEI. The CDR3 here is CATRGTGVGQPQHF. The CDR3 DNA sequence: TGTGCCACCAGGGGGACAGGGGTCGGTCAGCCCCAGCATTTT.

This chain connects TRBV18 to TRBJ2-7; D could derive from TRBD1 or TRBD2 (5 bases each). This CDR3 region has 13 residues. Germline assignment: CDR1 KGHSH and CDR2 LQKENI. V lost 3 bases to trimming and J lost 10 bases, with 16 bases between them. CDR3 DNA: TGTGCCAGCTCACCCGACCAGTGGGACCTTCAGTACTTC. Its protein is CASSPDQWDLQYF.

The chain recombines TRBV7-2 with TRBJ2-1, with D possibly TRBD2 on 6 matching bases. The germline gives CDR1 SGHTA, CDR2 FQGNSA. This CDR3 has 16 amino acids. V was trimmed by 3 bases and J by 9 bases, leaving 21 bases between them. The CDR3 reads CASSFNSFGGGGEQFF. The DNA of the CDR3 is TGTGCCAGCAGCTTTAATTCCTTTGGGGGAGGCGGTGAGCAGTTCTTC.

The chain joins TRBV19 to TRBJ1-1; D not resolved. Germline CDR1 is LNHDA and CDR2 is SQIVND (reference sequence). The CDR3 loop spans 14 amino acids. V lost 3 bases to trimming and J lost 0 bases, with 8 bases between them. CDR3 in amino acids: CASSMGDMNTEAFF. DNA of the CDR3: TGTGCCAGTAGTATGGGAGACATGAACACTGAAGCTTTCTTT.

The genes are TRBV14 and TRBJ2-4, with D hard to call. CDR1 is SGHDN and CDR2 is FVKESK in the germline V gene. V lost 1 base and J 7 bases, leaving 11 bases between the germline ends. The CDR3 has 14 amino acids. The CDR3 loop reads CASSQAFPGNIQYF. The CDR3 DNA reads as TGTGCCAGCAGCCAAGCCTTTCCTGGGAACATTCAGTACTTC.

V usage is TRBV19 and J usage is TRBJ2-7; 7 nucleotides align to TRBD1. Germline V gene data show CDR1 as LNHDA and CDR2 as SQIVND (reference sequence). This CDR3 region has 14 residues. With V trimmed by 3 bases and J by 6 bases, 8 bases remained unmatched. The CDR3 here is CASSIGDRASEQYF. The CDR3 bases are TGTGCCAGTAGTATTGGGGACAGAGCTAGCGAGCAGTACTTC. Based on the CDR3 plus reference TRBV19 and TRBJ2-7, the full variable domain is DGGITQSPKYLFRKEGQNVTLSCEQNLNHDAMYWYRQDPGQGLRLIYYSQIVNDFQKGDIAEGYSVSREKKESFPLTVTSAQKNPTAFYLCASSIGDRASEQYFGPGTRLTVT.

The chain links TRBV27 to TRBJ1-6; the match to TRBD1 covers 7 bases. Germline V gene sequence: CDR1 MNHEY, CDR2 SMNVEV (reference sequence). The CDR3 totals 14 residues. Trimming at V came to 2 bases and at J to 7 bases, leaving 2 bases not matched to a gene. The CDR3 loop reads CASSLAGGNSPLHF. The CDR3 nucleotides read TGTGCCAGCAGTTTAGCAGGGGGGAATTCACCCCTCCACTTT.

The chain uses TRBV7-2 and TRBJ1-6; 11 bases map to TRBD1. J gave up 7 bases and V 2 bases, and 7 bases lay outside the gene matches. The CDR3 has 17 amino acids. Germline values: CDR1 SGHTA, CDR2 FQGNSA. CDR3 nucleotide sequence: TGTGCCAGCAGCTTAAGAACCGGGACAGGGGGGAATTCACCCCTCCACTTT. Protein product: CASSLRTGTGGNSPLHF.

CDR3 region: CASRGASREQYF. The CDR3 DNA follows: TGTGCCAGCCGGGGAGCATCGCGGGAGCAGTACTTC. The V gene is TRBV6-1, the J gene TRBJ2-7, with D possibly matching TRBD2 (5 bases). Germline CDR1 MNHNS, CDR2 SASEGT. This CDR3 region has 12 residues. V was pared by 8 bases and J by 7 bases, with 15 bases between.

CDR3 protein: CASRTDRGRGEQFF. The CDR3, as DNA: TGCGCCAGCAGAACTGACAGGGGGCGCGGTGAGCAGTTCTTC. The chain carries TRBV5-1 and TRBJ2-1; 10 bases agree with TRBD1. Germline values: CDR1 SGHRS, CDR2 YFSETQ. The CDR3 length is 14 residues. V was clipped by 5 bases and J by 9 bases; unmatched bases: 8.

The chain carries TRBV5-4 and TRBJ1-4; a weak D match, TRBD1 (6 bases). Per germline, CDR1 SGHNT and CDR2 YYREEE (reference sequence). V gave up 5 bases and J gave up 8 bases, with 16 bases separating them. The CDR3 spans 14 residues. CDR3 bases: TGTGCCAGCAGTTCTGGGGGAGGGACAGAAAAACTGTTTTTT. Translated: CASSSGGGTEKLFF.

This clone was counted a few times. The rearrangement uses TRBV4-3 and TRBJ1-5; D not resolved. Trimming stripped 0 bases from V and 9 bases from J, with 9 bases between. In germline, CDR1 is LGHNA, CDR2 YSLEER. The CDR3 spans 13 residues. The DNA of the CDR3 is TGCGCCAGCAGCCAAGATCTAGGGCGGCCCCAGCATTTT. This gives the protein CASSQDLGRPQHF.

CDR3 protein: CASRAPIGEESDTQYF. CDR3 DNA sequence: TGTGCCAGCAGAGCCCCCATCGGGGAAGAATCAGATACGCAGTATTTT. The genes are TRBV6-4 and TRBJ2-3, with D perhaps matching TRBD2 (5 bases). Germline V lookup: CDR1 MRHNA, CDR2 SNTAGT. The CDR3 is made up of 16 amino acids. The V end lost 6 bases, the J end lost 4 bases, and 20 bases lay between the germline ends.

V usage is TRBV6-1 and J usage is TRBJ2-7, with D possibly TRBD1 on 5 matching bases. Germline assignment: CDR1 MNHNS and CDR2 SASEGT. This CDR3 comprises 15 residues. V dropped 1 base and J dropped 2 bases, with 12 bases sitting between them. CDR3 in amino acids: CASSEEGHVPYEQYF. The CDR3 DNA reads TGTGCCAGCAGTGAAGAGGGGCATGTTCCCTACGAGCAGTACTTC.